This T cell receptor beta chain was sequenced in a study of a mutant IDH1 vaccine in newly diagnosed glioma. Study background: The sex distribution of treated patients was 62.5% male and approximately 40% female, with a mean age of roughly 40 years. Most patients had radiochemotherapy with temozolomide before enrollment; others had one alone.

Some clones are missing from TCRdb's copy, which holds only in-frame ones; the method was immunoSEQ multiplex PCR. The data contain tens of thousands of clones, around 82% of them singletons. Germline V gene sequence: CDR1 SGDLS, CDR2 YYNGEE. The V gene end was trimmed by 3 bases and the J gene end by 4 bases; junction bases not matched to a gene: 7. The CDR3 spans 15 residues. The time point: baseline, week 1 (first vaccination visit). Specified treatment: pre-vaccination baseline after standard-of-care therapy. The V call is TRBV9, the J call TRBJ2-7; the match to TRBD1 covers 10 bases. The receptor was isolated from a woman aged 45 to 65 with glioma. Sequenced material: PBMCs, taken from a glioma patient treated with radiotherapy, temozolomide or both. The CDR3 DNA is TGTGCCAGCAGCGAAAACCCGGGACAGGGGTACGAGCAGTACTTC. Its translation: CASSENPGQGYEQYF.